This is a list of T cell receptor beta chains from one sample in a study of control samples from healthy donors and cancer patients. Profiled with immunoSEQ multiplex PCR; TCRdb holds only in-frame clones, not every one. Here the sample spans tens of thousands of clones, roughly 94% being singletons. Sequenced material: blood. The receptors derive from a man aged 25-45 years in good health. The CDR3 runs from the conserved cysteine through the conserved F or W.

j_call,v_call,cdr3_length,cdr3_aa
TRBJ2-3,TRBV6-5,13,CASRDREPDTQYF
TRBJ1-4,TRBV6-5,14,CASSTGGANEKLFF
TRBJ2-1,TRBV3-1/TRBV3-2,12,CASSQGWNEQFF
TRBJ2-7,TRBV18,13,CASSPGTQYEQYF
TRBJ2-2,TRBV27,13,CASSLGGTGELFF
TRBJ1-5,TRBV3-1/TRBV3-2,15,CASSQELGGNQPQHF
TRBJ2-5,TRBV24-1,13,CATSDTDQETQYF
TRBJ2-7,TRBV9,15,CASSPQDSASYEQYF
TRBJ1-5,TRBV4-3,15,CASSLRDGYNQPQHF
TRBJ2-5,TRBV4-1,18,CASSQPRGDRLESETQYF
TRBJ1-5,TRBV28,16,CASSFSRVGEYQPQHF
TRBJ1-1,TRBV7-9,15,CASSLVQGEDTEAFF
TRBJ1-1,TRBV11-2,12,CASSLDQAEAFF
TRBJ2-5,TRBV6-5,14,CASSHGAGKETQYF
TRBJ1-1,TRBV7-2,14,CASSSWTVNTEAFF
TRBJ1-1,TRBV4-1,13,CASSQGTGVEAFF
TRBJ1-5,TRBV28,16,CASSPGTVYSNQPQHF
TRBJ2-7,TRBV5-5,15,CASSPAGQGSYEQYF
TRBJ1-1,TRBV30,14,CAWSKGQMNTEAFF
TRBJ1-4,TRBV30,11,CAVYYNEKLFF
TRBJ2-7,TRBV7-9,14,CASSATGGFYEQYF
TRBJ2-5,TRBV27,12,CASSSLSSPEYF
TRBJ1-5,TRBV27,13,CASSLGSQQPQHF
TRBJ2-1,TRBV19,14,CASSYLGTVNEQFF
TRBJ1-2,TRBV7-9,15,CASSPRDAAGYGYTF
TRBJ1-6,TRBV5-6,11,CASSFNSPLHF